This passage covers 18 T cell receptor beta chains from one sample sequenced in a study of vaccination and CD4 T cells after COVID-19. No antigen has been assigned to these receptors. Treatment here: roughly 10-day PBMC culture with coronavirus spike peptide pools or control peptides (ViraFEST assay). According to the study, CD4+ T cells from the unexposed donor were gathered ahead of the COVID-19 pandemic (2011-2018). Researchers used the Oncomine TCR Beta short-read assay to sequence DNA from cultured CD4+ T cells. TCRdb re-analysed the PCR reads in MiXCR, keeping a single row per CDR3 protein. The sample contains roughly 4,600 distinct CDR3 sequences, less than 65% of which appear only once. The sequencing input was CD4+ T cells from blood, cultured in vitro. The receptors stem from a human donor in good health.

Here the CDR3 reads CASSLGVTEAFF. In DNA form, the CDR3 reads TGCGCCAGCAGCTTGGGCGTCACTGAAGCTTTCTTT. This sequence joins TRBV5-1 and TRBJ1-1; D not resolved. The V gene's germline CDR1 is SGHRS and CDR2 YFSETQ. V shed 0 bases and J shed 4 bases, with 4 bases lying between them. The CDR3 is made up of 12 amino acids.

This chain links TRBV7-9 with TRBJ2-3; 14 bases fit TRBD2. The CDR3 contains 15 residues. With 5 bases clipped from V and 5 bases from J, the junction kept 3 bases outside the gene matches. The germline V gene has CDR1 SEHNR and CDR2 FQNEAQ (reference sequence). The CDR3 protein is CASSPGLAGVDTQYF. The CDR3 coding sequence is TGTGCCAGCAGCCCGGGACTAGCGGGAGTAGATACGCAGTATTTT.

Only one count was recorded for this clonotype. The chain recombines TRBV19 with TRBJ1-1, with D unclear. This CDR3 region has 14 residues. V lost 1 base and J lost 4, with 10 bases in between. Per germline, CDR1 LNHDA and CDR2 SQIVND (reference sequence). The CDR3 protein is CASSIGGWSTEAFF. Here the CDR3 DNA reads TGTGCCAGTAGTATAGGCGGGTGGTCCACTGAAGCTTTCTTT. The entire variable domain, with the rest obtained from reference TRBV19 and TRBJ1-1, is as follows: DGGITQSPKYLFRKEGQNVTLSCEQNLNHDAMYWYRQDPGQGLRLIYYSQIVNDFQKGDIAEGYSVSREKKESFPLTVTSAQKNPTAFYLCASSIGGWSTEAFFGQGTRLTVV.

The J gene is TRBJ1-6, the V gene TRBV20-1; D call uncertain. Trimming cost V 1 base and J 14 bases, with 15 bases left between them. This CDR3 is built from 13 residues. CDR1 and CDR2 (germline): DFQATT, SNEGSKA (reference sequence). For the CDR3, the DNA is TGCAGTGCTAGAGGCGGCACTTCGGAATCCCTCCACTTT. The encoded protein is CSARGGTSESLHF.

The V and J genes are TRBV20-1 and TRBJ1-6; D possibly corresponds to TRBD1 (5 bases). The CDR3 is 14 residues long. Trimming shortened V by 4 bases and J by 10 bases, and 17 bases separated the two germline ends. Germline CDR1 reads DFQATT; CDR2 reads SNEGSKA (reference sequence). The CDR3 protein is CSAIAGVVGSPLHF. CDR3 nucleotide sequence: TGCAGTGCTATCGCGGGGGTAGTGGGGTCACCCCTCCACTTT.

In this sample, this clonotype turned up a few times. The gene calls are TRBV10-3 and TRBJ2-5; D unresolved. The V gene's germline CDR1 is ENHRY and CDR2 SYGVKD. The V end lost 6 bases, the J end lost 2 bases, and 7 bases lay between the germline ends. The length of the CDR3 is 12 residues. This chain's CDR3 is CAISQSQETQYF. The CDR3 region has the DNA TGTGCCATCAGCCAGAGTCAAGAGACCCAGTACTTC.

The chain uses TRBV30 and TRBJ1-2, with TRBD1 as a possible D gene (5 bases). V lost 0 bases, J lost 4 bases, and 18 bases lay in between. The CDR3 spans 16 residues. The germline CDR1 and CDR2 sequences are GTSNPN and SVGIG (reference sequence). CDR3 in amino acids: CAWSVRGSLSPYGYTF. In DNA form, the CDR3 reads TGTGCCTGGAGTGTACGGGGCAGTCTTTCCCCCTATGGCTACACCTTC.

This clonotype was counted a few times. This chain connects TRBV20-1 to TRBJ1-1, with unresolved D. V was pared by 4 bases and J by 1 base, with 19 bases between. The CDR3 spans 16 residues. Germline assignment: CDR1 DFQATT and CDR2 SNEGSKA (reference sequence). CDR3 DNA sequence: TGCAGTGCTACGAAGGCAAACGGGCCCCCGAACACTGAAGCTTTCTTT. It encodes CSATKANGPPNTEAFF.

In this sample, this clonotype turned up a few times. The genes are TRBV11-3 and TRBJ2-7, with 9 bases matching TRBD1. J was trimmed by 4 bases and V by 4 bases; bases with no gene match: 14. CDR3 length equals 17 residues. CDR1 is SGHNT, CDR2 YENEEA, per germline. The CDR3 nucleotides are TGTGCCAGCAGCTCAATCAGGGACAGGGTTGGTCGGTACGAGCAGTACTTC. This gives the protein CASSSIRDRVGRYEQYF.

This clonotype is deemed large. V gene TRBV20-1 combines with J gene TRBJ2-1; D unresolved. The CDR3 runs 14 residues. Trimming pared 3 bases from V and 9 bases from J, leaving 18 bases between. Per the germline V gene, CDR1 is DFQATT and CDR2 is SNEGSKA (reference sequence). The CDR3 reads CSASRVPLGSEQFF. Here the CDR3 DNA reads TGCAGTGCTAGCCGTGTACCCCTCGGTAGTGAGCAGTTCTTC.

The chain uses TRBV24-1 and TRBJ1-2; D unclear. The CDR3 length is 13 residues. Germline V gives CDR1 KGHDR, CDR2 SFDVKD. V lost 8 bases and J 6 bases, leaving 15 bases between the germline ends. CDR3 loop: CATNRGNGNGYTF. CDR3 nucleotide sequence: TGTGCCACCAATCGGGGAAACGGTAATGGCTACACCTTC.

This clonotype has a handful of counts. The chain links TRBV6-1 to TRBJ1-5; tentative D call: TRBD1 (5 bases). This CDR3 has 14 residues. Germline CDR1 is MNHNS and CDR2 is SASEGT. V was shortened by 6 bases and J by 2 bases, with 11 bases between the two germline ends. CDR3 DNA sequence: TGTGCCAGCAGCCACCGGGACGGCAATCAGCCCCAGCATTTT. Translation gives CASSHRDGNQPQHF.

The genes are TRBV6-1 and TRBJ1-1; 8 bases line up with TRBD1. Germline V gives CDR1 MNHNS, CDR2 SASEGT. The J segment lost 3 bases and the V segment lost 4 bases, leaving 7 bases of the junction unmatched. The CDR3 totals 15 residues. The CDR3 region has the DNA TGTGCCAGCAGTGCCCGACAGGGGAGGGACACTGAAGCTTTCTTT. This gives the protein CASSARQGRDTEAFF.

The chain employs TRBV2 and TRBJ1-2; D call uncertain. This CDR3 region has 15 residues. Germline lookup yields CDR1 SNHLY and CDR2 FYNNEI. V was shortened by 5 bases and J by 0 bases, with 13 bases between the two germline ends. In DNA, the CDR3 is TGTGCCAGCAGTTTTTTGGACGGGACTAACTATGGCTACACCTTC. Protein product: CASSFLDGTNYGYTF.

The chain employs TRBV2 and TRBJ2-1; 9 nucleotides line up with TRBD1. V lost 5 bases to trimming and J lost 8 bases; unmatched junction nucleotides: 4. Germline V gene sequence: CDR1 SNHLY, CDR2 FYNNEI. The CDR3 covers 13 residues. For the CDR3, the DNA is TGTGCCAGCAGTACGACAGGGGGGTATGAGCAGTTCTTC. Translated, it gives CASSTTGGYEQFF. The full variable domain, completed using reference TRBV2 and TRBJ2-1, is EPEVTQTPSHQVTQMGQEVILRCVPISNHLYFYWYRQILGQKVEFLVSFYNNEISEKSEIFDDQFSVERPDGSNFTLKIRSTKLEDSAMYFCASSTTGGYEQFFGPGTRLTVL.

This clonotype was observed a single time. J is TRBJ1-4 and V is TRBV19; possible D gene TRBD1, 5 bases. Germline loops: CDR1 LNHDA, CDR2 SQIVND (reference sequence). The CDR3 covers 14 residues. Trimming stripped 5 bases from V and 7 bases from J, with 14 bases between. The CDR3 DNA follows: TGTGCCAGTAGTCCAGGGAAGTCGGGTGAAAAACTGTTTTTT. Translated, it gives CASSPGKSGEKLFF.

The CDR3 DNA sequence: TGCGCCAGCAGTGAGACTAGTCTGGCTGGGGCCAACGTCCTGACTTTC. As protein: CASSETSLAGANVLTF. The chain links TRBV10-2 to TRBJ2-6; a possible D gene is TRBD2 (5 bases). The ends were cut back, 2 bases at V and 2 bases at J, with 10 bases in the middle. CDR3 size: 16 residues. Germline CDR1 and CDR2: WSHSY and SAAADI.

The chain employs TRBV19 and TRBJ2-5; TRBD1 matches 8 bases. V gave up 2 bases and J gave up 4 bases; unmatched junction bases: 9. CDR1 and CDR2 (germline): LNHDA, SQIVND (reference sequence). The CDR3 has 16 amino acids. CDR3 region: CASSIPQGARSETQYF. CDR3 nucleotide sequence: TGTGCCAGTAGTATACCCCAGGGGGCGAGGTCAGAGACCCAGTACTTC.